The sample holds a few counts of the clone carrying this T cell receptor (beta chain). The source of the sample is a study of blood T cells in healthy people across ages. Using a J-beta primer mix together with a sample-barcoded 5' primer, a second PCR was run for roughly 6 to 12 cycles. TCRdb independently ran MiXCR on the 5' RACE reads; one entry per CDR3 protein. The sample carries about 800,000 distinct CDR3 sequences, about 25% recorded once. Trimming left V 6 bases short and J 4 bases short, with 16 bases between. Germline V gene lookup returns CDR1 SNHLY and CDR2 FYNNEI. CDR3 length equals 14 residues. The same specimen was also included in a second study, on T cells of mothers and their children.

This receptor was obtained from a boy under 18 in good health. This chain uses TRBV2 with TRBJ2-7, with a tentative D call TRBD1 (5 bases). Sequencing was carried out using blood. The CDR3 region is CASRAKDKAYEQYF. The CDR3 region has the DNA TGTGCCAGCAGGGCAAAGGACAAAGCTTACGAGCAGTACTTC. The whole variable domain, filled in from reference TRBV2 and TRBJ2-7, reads EPEVTQTPSHQVTQMGQEVILRCVPISNHLYFYWYRQILGQKVEFLVSFYNNEISEKSEIFDDQFSVERPDGSNFTLKIRSTKLEDSAMYFCASRAKDKAYEQYFGPGTRLTVT.